A single sample gave rise to the 32 T cell receptor beta chains below, sequenced in a study of tumor and adjacent non-tumor tissue in lung cancer. A modified ARM-PCR protocol with three rounds of nested PCR amplified TCRbeta. TCRdb redid the calling of the multiplex PCR reads with MiXCR, one entry per CDR3 protein. The sample includes some 200,000 distinct CDR3 sequences, 70% to 75% of them seen just once. This sample's RNA came from whole unsorted tissue. Sequenced input: lung tumor tissue. Receptor source: a man aged 55 to 69 with non-small cell lung cancer.

This clonotype was counted between two and nine times. A read error may explain this, as a much larger clone is one base away. The V and J genes are TRBV11-2 and TRBJ2-3; tentative D call: TRBD2 (7 bases). CDR1 is SGHAT and CDR2 is FQNNGV in the germline V gene. The CDR3 contains 17 residues. The germline V and J ends were trimmed by 7 bases and 0 bases, with 20 bases remaining between them. CDR3 amino acids: CASNSGYRGASTDTQYF. The CDR3 coding sequence is TGTGCCAGCAACTCAGGGTACCGGGGGGCTAGCACAGATACGCAGTATTTT.

This clonotype was seen once. This chain connects TRBV6-5 to TRBJ2-5, with D perhaps matching TRBD1 (5 bases). Between the trimmed V and J ends, which lost 10 bases and 3 bases, there was a span of 18 bases. Germline V CDR1 and CDR2: MNHEY, SVGAGI. The CDR3 has 14 residues. The chain's CDR3 is CANRKGLAEETQYF. The CDR3 DNA reads as TGTGCCAACAGGAAAGGGTTGGCCGAAGAGACCCAGTACTTC.

The chain is built from TRBV5-6 and TRBJ1-1; tentative D call: TRBD1 (6 bases). Looked up from germline, CDR1 is SGHDT and CDR2 is YYEEEE. The V end was cut by 4 bases, the J end by 5 bases, with 21 bases between. The CDR3 covers 16 residues. CDR3 loop: CASSLIGGDIPTEAFF. The CDR3 nucleotides read TGTGCCAGCAGCCTTATAGGGGGGGACATCCCTACTGAAGCTTTCTTT.

This clonotype was found once. A much larger clone lies a single base off, so this may be a read error. V and J are TRBV5-4 and TRBJ2-3, with 7 bases lining up with TRBD2. This CDR3 has 16 amino acids. Germline CDR1 reads SGHNT; CDR2 reads YYREEE (reference sequence). This CDR3 reads CTSSIRLALGTDTQYF. The DNA for the CDR3 is TGTACCAGCAGCATTCGACTAGCACTTGGCACAGATACGCAGTATTTT. The full variable domain, completed using reference TRBV5-4 and TRBJ2-3, is ETGVTQSPTHLIKTRGQQVTLRCSSQSGHNTVSWYQQALGQGPQFIFQYYREEENGRGNFPPRFSGLQFPNYSSELNVNALELDDSALYLCTSSIRLALGTDTQYFGPGTRLTVL.

Of note for this clonotype: In this CDR3 the conserved last residue, phenylalanine or tryptophan, is missing, so a read error is likely. The J gene is TRBJ2-1, the V gene TRBV20-1; D is perhaps TRBD1 (5 bases). This CDR3 spans 12 amino acids. Germline V gene lookup returns CDR1 DFQATT and CDR2 SNEGSKA (reference sequence). V lost 8 bases and J lost 6, with 14 bases in between. In DNA, the CDR3 is TGCAGTCCGCGCGAAGGGGTCAATGAGCAGTTCATC. This sequence encodes CSPREGVNEQFI.

The V gene is TRBV24-1, the J gene TRBJ2-5; 11 bases agree with TRBD2. J lost 4 bases, V lost 6 bases, and 9 bases had no gene match. CDR1 and CDR2 from the germline V gene are KGHDR and SFDVKD. The CDR3 extends over 16 amino acids. The CDR3 DNA is TGTGCCACCAGTCTCGGAGTAGCGGGAGGGGCAGAGACCCAGTACTTC. Residues: CATSLGVAGGAETQYF.

On this clonotype: A much more abundant neighbour one base away suggests this may be a read error. V is TRBV4-3 and J is TRBJ1-1; D is uncertain. The CDR3 is 13 residues long. CDR1 LGHNA and CDR2 YSLEER come from the germline V gene. The DNA for the CDR3 is TGCGTCAGCAGCCAAGCCAGGAACACTGAAGCTTTCTTT. Its protein is CVSSQARNTEAFF.

At least ten counts were recorded for this clonotype. The chain has TRBV12-3 or TRBV12-4 and TRBJ1-6, with a possible D match to TRBD1 (6 bases). The V gene lost 6 bases and the J gene lost 10 bases, with 16 bases spanning the gap. The CDR3 is made up of 14 amino acids. CDR3 sequence reads: CASREGGPGSPLHF. In nucleotides, the CDR3 is TGTGCCAGCAGGGAAGGGGGGCCTGGGTCACCCCTCCACTTT.

Of note for this clonotype: The missing conserved phenylalanine or tryptophan at the end of this CDR3 makes a read error likely. The gene calls are TRBV4-3 and TRBJ1-1; the D is unclear. Germline CDR1 LGHNA, CDR2 YSLEER. The CDR3 is 16 amino acids. CDR3 protein: CASSQEHSQSNTEAFL. In nucleotides, the CDR3 is TGCGCAAGCAGCCAAGAACATAGTCAGTCCAACACTGAAGCTTTCTTA.

This clonotype was counted a single time. Germline is not matched at one junction end, which may reflect a read error. The rearrangement uses TRBV6-5 and TRBJ1-3; D might be TRBD1 (5 bases). In germline, CDR1 is MNHEY, CDR2 SVGAGI. CDR3 length equals 17 residues. CDR3 coding DNA: TGTGCCGGCAGTTACTCGATCAGGGTGAAAGGTGGAAACACCATATATTTT. Amino acid sequence: CAGSYSIRVKGGNTIYF.

The chain uses TRBV20-1 and TRBJ2-7; the D gene could be TRBD1 or TRBD2 (5 bases each). The germline gives CDR1 DFQATT, CDR2 SNEGSKA (reference sequence). Trimming removed 1 base at V and 5 bases at J, with 15 bases between. The CDR3 contains 14 residues. CDR3 sequence reads: CSARGGTKTDEQYV. Here the CDR3 DNA reads TGCAGTGCTAGAGGAGGGACCAAAACCGACGAGCAGTACGTC.

For this clonotype: This may be a read error, as it is one base from a much larger clone. The chain joins TRBV29-1 to TRBJ2-7; D remains unclear. The CDR3 sequence is 12 residues long. Germline CDR1 SQVTM, CDR2 ANQGSEA. Trimming removed 4 bases at V and 3 bases at J, with 10 bases between. This CDR3 is CSVVGNSYEQYF. The CDR3 DNA reads as TGCAGCGTTGTGGGAAACAGCTACGAGCAGTACTTC.

As concerns this clonotype: The junction departs from germline at one end; a sequencing error may be responsible. The rearrangement links TRBV11-2 to TRBJ1-2; no reliable D call. This CDR3 has 15 amino acids. From germline, CDR1 is SGHAT and CDR2 FQNNGV. This CDR3 is CTSSIMMGNYYGYTF. As DNA, the CDR3 is TGTACCAGCAGCATAATGATGGGGAATTATTATGGCTACACCTTC.

On this clonotype: Relative to the germline gene, one junction end is altered; a read error may explain this. The chain links TRBV5-5 to TRBJ2-3; D is unresolved. This CDR3 has 15 residues. Per the germline V gene, CDR1 is SGHKS and CDR2 is YYEKEE (reference sequence). The CDR3 is CASILDRAARDTQYF. CDR3 in DNA: TGTGCCAGCATCTTGGATAGGGCGGCCCGAGATACGCAGTATTTT.

This chain uses TRBV12-3 or TRBV12-4 with TRBJ2-7; 9 nucleotides line up with TRBD1. Germline trimming cut 3 bases from V and 5 bases from J; bases unmatched to any gene: 11. The CDR3 runs to 16 residues. CDR3 nucleotide sequence: TGTGCCAGCAGTTTTGGGGTGGTGGACAGGGGACACGAGCAGTACTTC. Protein product: CASSFGVVDRGHEQYF.

This chain links TRBV20-1 with TRBJ2-3; D gene ambiguous. From germline, CDR1 is DFQATT and CDR2 SNEGSKA (reference sequence). The CDR3 consists of 17 residues. V lost 0 bases and J lost 0, with 16 bases in between. The CDR3 nucleotides read TGCAGTGCTAGAGACCAGCCATCTGCGAGTAGCACAGATACGCAGTATTTT. It translates to CSARDQPSASSTDTQYF.

This clonotype was observed at least ten times. V is TRBV4-2 and J is TRBJ2-1; D perhaps matches TRBD2 (6 bases). V lost 0 bases and J 15 bases, leaving 21 bases between the germline ends. Germline values: CDR1 LGHNA, CDR2 YNFKEQ. The CDR3 extends over 15 amino acids. The CDR3 DNA reads as TGTGCCAGCAGCCAAGATGATGACGGGAGTTGGTTTCTGTTCTTC. Translated, it gives CASSQDDDGSWFLFF.

Note on this clonotype: A junction end diverges from the germline sequence, so it may reflect a read error. The CDR3 loop is CASSFTAQDTQYF. DNA of the CDR3: TGTGCCAGCAGCTTCACAGCTCAAGATACACAGTATTTT. The rearrangement uses TRBV5-4 and TRBJ2-3; D call uncertain. The CDR3 spans 13 residues. The germline CDR1 and CDR2 sequences are SGHNT and YYREEE (reference sequence).

V and J are TRBV6-1 and TRBJ1-5; D not resolved. In germline, CDR1 is MNHNS, CDR2 SASEGT. The V gene lost 10 bases and the J gene lost 1 base, with 11 bases spanning the gap. The CDR3 is 13 residues long. CDR3 loop: CANSLTSNQPQHF. The DNA of the CDR3 is TGTGCCAACAGCCTCACAAGCAATCAGCCCCAGCATTTT.

The CDR3 DNA reads TGTGCCAGCAGCCTGGACTGGTTCTACGAGCAGTACTTC. Translation gives CASSLDWFYEQYF. This sequence joins TRBV12-3 or TRBV12-4 and TRBJ2-7; D is perhaps TRBD2 (5 bases). CDR3 length equals 13 residues. V lost 6 bases and J 3 bases, leaving 12 bases between the germline ends.

To note about this clonotype: A much larger clone lies one base from this, so it may be a read error. The chain carries TRBV6-1 and TRBJ1-5; possible D gene TRBD1, 5 bases. This CDR3 has 15 residues. The germline V gene has CDR1 MNHNS and CDR2 SASEGT. V lost 4 bases, J lost 1 base, and 11 bases lay in between. CDR3 coding DNA: TGTGCCAGCAGTGTTTGGGACGGCAGCAATCAGCCCCAGCATTTT. This translates into CASSVWDGSNQPQHF.

This clonotype was recorded many times. This chain links TRBV11-3 with TRBJ2-3; 8 nucleotides line up with TRBD2. The trim removed 4 bases at V and 1 base at J, leaving 4 bases unmatched. CDR1 is SGHNT and CDR2 is YENEEA in the germline V gene. The CDR3 spans 15 residues. The CDR3 sequence: CASSSGLGGTDTQYF. DNA of the CDR3: TGTGCCAGCAGCTCGGGACTAGGGGGCACAGATACGCAGTATTTT.

As for this clonotype: This likely comes from a read error, as the CDR3 has no conserved phenylalanine or tryptophan at its end. The J gene is TRBJ2-2, the V gene TRBV20-1; D unresolved. V was shortened by 7 bases and J by 5 bases, with 11 bases between the two germline ends. The CDR3 covers 12 residues. Germline CDR1 reads DFQATT; CDR2 reads SNEGSKA (reference sequence). The CDR3 DNA reads TGCAGTGTTAGTCTGTTTACCGGGGAGCTGTTTTTA. Translation: CSVSLFTGELFL.

About this clonotype: One end of the junction does not line up with germline, which may come from a read error. The chain joins TRBV4-3 to TRBJ1-2; tentatively, D is TRBD1 (5 bases). This CDR3 region has 18 residues. Germline V CDR1 and CDR2: LGHNA, YSLEER. In nucleotides, the CDR3 is TGCGCCAGCAGCCAAGACCGGGACCCTCTTGTCCATAACTATGACTACACCTTC. Translation gives CASSQDRDPLVHNYDYTF.

DNA for the CDR3: TGCGCCAGCAGCTTTTCAGGGGGTAGAGATACGCAGTATTTT. Translating gives CASSFSGGRDTQYF. V usage is TRBV5-1 and J usage is TRBJ2-3; 7 bases map to TRBD1. Per germline, CDR1 SGHRS and CDR2 YFSETQ. V was clipped by 2 bases and J by 5 bases; unmatched bases: 5. The CDR3 contains 14 residues.

This clonotype was picked up a small number of times. Being one base from a much bigger clone, this may be a read error. V gene TRBV4-3 combines with J gene TRBJ2-5, with 7 nucleotides matching TRBD1. Germline CDR1 and CDR2: LGHNA and YSLEER. This CDR3 contains 15 residues. This chain's CDR3 is CASSLVGGIGETRYF. Here the CDR3 DNA reads TGCGCCAGCAGCCTGGTAGGGGGCATTGGGGAGACCCGGTACTTC.

This chain joins TRBV20-1 and TRBJ1-1; no clear D gene. Trimming removed 2 bases at V and 5 bases at J, with 15 bases between. Per germline, CDR1 DFQATT and CDR2 SNEGSKA (reference sequence). The CDR3 is 14 amino acids. CDR3 in DNA: TGCAGTGCTAGAACAGACGTGGGGTATACTGAAGCTTTCTTT. It is translated as CSARTDVGYTEAFF.

This clonotype showed up many times. The chain links TRBV6-1 to TRBJ1-6; maybe TRBD1 (6 bases). Germline loops: CDR1 MNHNS, CDR2 SASEGT. Trimming removed 5 bases from V and 5 bases from J, with 7 bases in between. The CDR3 is 13 amino acids. DNA for the CDR3: TGTGCCAGCAGTCGACAGGATAATTCACCCCTCCACTTT. Translation: CASSRQDNSPLHF.

This chain connects TRBV5-5 to TRBJ2-5; 7 bases map to TRBD1. Germline loops: CDR1 SGHKS, CDR2 YYEKEE (reference sequence). This CDR3 is built from 17 residues. With V trimmed by 4 bases and J by 2 bases, 14 bases remained unmatched. CDR3 nucleotide sequence: TGTGCCAGCAGCCATACGCCGAAAACAGGGGCGCAAGAGACCCAGTACTTC. Its protein product is CASSHTPKTGAQETQYF.

As concerns this clonotype: This could be a read error, since a much larger clone is one nucleotide away. The J gene is TRBJ1-2, the V gene TRBV20-1; the D is unclear. The CDR3 has 14 residues. Looked up from germline, CDR1 is DFQATT and CDR2 is SNEGSKA (reference sequence). The DNA of the CDR3 is TGCAGTGCTAGAGATAGTACAGCCCGCTATGGCAACACCTTC. Translating gives CSARDSTARYGNTF.

This clonotype was seen a few times. The chain links TRBV6-2 or TRBV6-3 to TRBJ2-2; D gene uncertain. Germline CDR1 and CDR2: MNHEY and SVGEGT. V was clipped by 8 bases and J by 1 base, with 11 bases between them. This CDR3 contains 14 residues. CDR3 DNA sequence: TGTGCCAGCGGCTCTGGGCAGAACACCGGGGAGCTGTTTTTT. Its translation: CASGSGQNTGELFF.

Concerning this clonotype itself: A much more abundant neighbour one base away suggests this may be a read error. The chain carries TRBV6-1 and TRBJ1-2; D is ambiguous. CDR1 is MNHNS and CDR2 is SASEGT in the germline V gene. Trimming shortened V by 3 bases and J by 4 bases, and 3 bases separated the two germline ends. The CDR3 is made up of 11 amino acids. The CDR3 DNA is TGTGCCAGCAGTGAGCGCTATGGCTACACCTTC. Translation: CASSERYGYTF.